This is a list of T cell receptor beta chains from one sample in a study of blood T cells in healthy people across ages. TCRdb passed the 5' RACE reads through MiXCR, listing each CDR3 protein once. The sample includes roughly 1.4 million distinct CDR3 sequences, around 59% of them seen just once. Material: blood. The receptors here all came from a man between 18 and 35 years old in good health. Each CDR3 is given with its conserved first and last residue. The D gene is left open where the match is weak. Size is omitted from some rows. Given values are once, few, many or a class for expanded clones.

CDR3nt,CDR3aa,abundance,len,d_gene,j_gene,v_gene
TGTGCCAGCAGCGCTGGGGGGCGCGACAATGAGCAGTTCTTC,CASSAGGRDNEQFF,.,14,.,TRBJ2-1,TRBV9
TGTGCCAGCAGTTGGCCGTATTACAGGGGAGGAGATACGCAGTATTTT,CASSWPYYRGGDTQYF,.,16,.,TRBJ2-3,TRBV12-3/TRBV12-4
TGCGCCAGCAGTGAAGGACTAGCGGGAGTTGAGGCTAGCACAGATACGCAGTATTTT,CASSEGLAGVEASTDTQYF,.,19,TRBD2,TRBJ2-3,TRBV10-2
TGCAGTGCCTCTACGACCGGGACTAGCGGCACAGATACGCAGTATTTT,CSASTTGTSGTDTQYF,.,16,TRBD2,TRBJ2-3,TRBV20-1
TGCGCCAGCAGCCAAGGGACAATGGGGAACACTGAAGCTTTCTTT,CASSQGTMGNTEAFF,.,15,.,TRBJ1-1,TRBV4-1
TGTGCCAGCTCACCGACGCTAGCCAAAAACATTCAGTACTTC,CASSPTLAKNIQYF,.,14,.,TRBJ2-4,TRBV18
TGTGCCAGCACCCAGAGGCTCCCCACAGATACGCAGTATTTT,CASTQRLPTDTQYF,.,14,.,TRBJ2-3,TRBV12-3/TRBV12-4
TGTGCCAGCAGCTTTACGTACAGTAGCTCCTACGAGCAGGACTTC,CASSFTYSSSYEQDF,.,15,.,TRBJ2-7,TRBV5-5
TGTGCCAGCAGCGGAGCGACAACCTACGAGCAGTACTTC,CASSGATTYEQYF,few,13,.,TRBJ2-7,TRBV7-9
TGCAGCGCTCTAGGGGGTGGGTCAGGGAAAACCTACGAGCAGTACTTC,CSALGGGSGKTYEQYF,.,16,.,TRBJ2-7,TRBV29-1
TGTGCCAGCAGACCCGAGTCGGGTACGCAGTATTTT,CASRPESGTQYF,.,12,.,TRBJ2-3,TRBV6-2/TRBV6-3
TGTGCCAGCAGCTCCGGACAGGCTGAAGCTTTCTTT,CASSSGQAEAFF,.,12,TRBD1,TRBJ1-1,TRBV7-9
TGTGCCAGCACGGGACTAGCGCACACCGGGGAGCTGTTTTTT,CASTGLAHTGELFF,.,14,TRBD2,TRBJ2-2,TRBV5-5
TGTGCCAGCTGGACTAGCGGGACCTCCTACGAGCAGTACTTC,CASWTSGTSYEQYF,.,14,TRBD2,TRBJ2-7,TRBV6-2/TRBV6-3
TGCAGTGCTAGTGGGGCAGTTACCTACAATGAGCAGTTCTTC,CSASGAVTYNEQFF,few,14,.,TRBJ2-1,TRBV20-1
TGTGCCAGCAGCTGGAGGGGGAACACTGAAGCTTTCTTT,CASSWRGNTEAFF,.,13,.,TRBJ1-1,TRBV7-9
TGTGCCAGCAACCCGTCGGGACTAGCTCAGCAGTTCTTC,CASNPSGLAQQFF,few,13,TRBD2,TRBJ2-1,TRBV7-2
TGTGCCAGCGGGCGGACATCCGGGGGTGAAAAACTGTTTTTT,CASGRTSGGEKLFF,.,14,.,TRBJ1-4,TRBV28
TGTGCCAGCAGTTTACGCCCACAGGGGGCGCTGGACGAGCAGTACTTC,CASSLRPQGALDEQYF,once,16,TRBD1,TRBJ2-7,TRBV28
TGCAGTGCTAGGGCCACGGGCTACGAGCAGTACTTC,CSARATGYEQYF,.,12,.,TRBJ2-7,TRBV20-1
TGTGCCAGCAGTTCCCCCAGCGGAGTCTCCTACAATGAGCAGTTCTTC,CASSSPSGVSYNEQFF,.,16,.,TRBJ2-1,TRBV27
TGTGCCAGCAGTGCAAGGACAGGGGTAGACTACGAGCAGTACTTC,CASSARTGVDYEQYF,.,15,TRBD1,TRBJ2-7,TRBV2
TGTGCCACCAGCAGACACACCGGGGGTACTGAAGCTTTCTTT,CATSRHTGGTEAFF,once,14,.,TRBJ1-1,TRBV15
TGCAGTGCTAGAGCTCTGGGGACAGAGGGCTACACCTTC,CSARALGTEGYTF,once,13,TRBD1,TRBJ1-2,TRBV20-1
TGTGCCAGCAGTGAAGAGGCGGGAGGGCTCAATGAGCAGTTCTTC,CASSEEAGGLNEQFF,.,15,TRBD2,TRBJ2-1,TRBV6-1
TGTGCCAGCAGTTACTCCCTTAGCGGGGGTTCCTCCTACGAGCAGTACTTC,CASSYSLSGGSSYEQYF,.,17,TRBD2,TRBJ2-7,TRBV6-2/TRBV6-3
TGCAGTGCTAGAGATTGGACTAGTAACAATGAGCAGTTCTTC,CSARDWTSNNEQFF,once,14,TRBD2,TRBJ2-1,TRBV20-1
TGCGCCAGCAGCCAAGATGAGGAGACCCAGTACTTC,CASSQDEETQYF,many,12,.,TRBJ2-5,TRBV4-1
TGTGCCAGCAGCCAAGATTTAAAGGGGTTTATCTACGAGCAGTACTTC,CASSQDLKGFIYEQYF,.,16,.,TRBJ2-7,TRBV4-2
TGTGCCATCAGTGAGGAGGTAACCTACGAGCAGTACTTC,CAISEEVTYEQYF,.,13,.,TRBJ2-7,TRBV10-3
TGTGCCAGCAGCGTGGGGGTAGTGATGGGCGAGCAGTACTTC,CASSVGVVMGEQYF,.,14,.,TRBJ2-7,TRBV27
TGTGCCAGCAGTTTACCAGGGCAGACGGAGACCCAGTACTTC,CASSLPGQTETQYF,.,14,.,TRBJ2-5,TRBV28
TGTGCCAGCGCAGGGTCGTACCAAGAGACCCAGTACTTC,CASAGSYQETQYF,.,13,.,TRBJ2-5,TRBV3-1
TGTGCCAGCAGTTTAAGCTTGATAGGCGAGCAGTACTTC,CASSLSLIGEQYF,few,13,.,TRBJ2-7,TRBV12-3/TRBV12-4
TGCAGTGCTAGATCTGCCGGGAGGGCCGGAGAGACCCAGTACTTC,CSARSAGRAGETQYF,.,15,TRBD2,TRBJ2-5,TRBV20-1
TGCAGTGCTTGGAGGGGCTCCTACAATGAGCAGTTCTTC,CSAWRGSYNEQFF,.,13,.,TRBJ2-1,TRBV20-1
TGTGCCAGCAGCCAAGATCACAGGGGCTACGAGCAGTACTTC,CASSQDHRGYEQYF,.,14,TRBD1,TRBJ2-7,TRBV4-2
TGTGCCAGCAGCTTAGGGTGGCCGAATGAGCAGTTCTTC,CASSLGWPNEQFF,.,13,.,TRBJ2-1,TRBV7-9
TGCAGCGTTGGTCGGAGGGCCGATGGCTACACCTTC,CSVGRRADGYTF,.,12,.,TRBJ1-2,TRBV29-1
TGTGCCACCAGTGACCGTACTGGGACAGGGGAGAGCAATGAGCAGTTCTTC,CATSDRTGTGESNEQFF,.,17,TRBD1,TRBJ2-1,TRBV24-1
TGTGCCAGCAGACCCGGACTAGCGGGGGGGCTGGAGCAGTTCTTC,CASRPGLAGGLEQFF,.,15,TRBD2,TRBJ2-1,TRBV3-1